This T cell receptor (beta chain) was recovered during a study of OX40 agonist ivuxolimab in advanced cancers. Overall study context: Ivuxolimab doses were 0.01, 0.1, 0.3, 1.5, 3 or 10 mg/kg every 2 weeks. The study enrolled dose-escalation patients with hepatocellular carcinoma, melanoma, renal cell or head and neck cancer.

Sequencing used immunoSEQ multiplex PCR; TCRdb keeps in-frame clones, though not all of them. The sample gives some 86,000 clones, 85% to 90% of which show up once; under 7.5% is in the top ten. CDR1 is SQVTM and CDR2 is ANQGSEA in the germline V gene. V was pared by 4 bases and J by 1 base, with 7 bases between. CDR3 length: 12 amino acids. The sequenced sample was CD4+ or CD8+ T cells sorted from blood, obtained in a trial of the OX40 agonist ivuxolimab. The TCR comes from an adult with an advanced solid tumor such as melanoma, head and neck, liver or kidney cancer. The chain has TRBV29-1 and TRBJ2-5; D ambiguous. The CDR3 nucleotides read TGCAGCGTTGGAACGGGCCAAGAGACCCAGTACTTC. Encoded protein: CSVGTGQETQYF.